What follows describes a single TCR beta chain. Its specificity is unknown. This CDR3 is built from 14 residues. J lost 0 bases, V lost 6 bases, and 1 base had no gene match. Germline V gives CDR1 KGHSH, CDR2 LQKENI. Profiled with immunoSEQ multiplex PCR; TCRdb holds only in-frame clones, not every one. The data hold over 150,000 clones, with around 84% observed a single time. The sample belongs to a study of cytomegalovirus exposure and HLA in healthy donors. Study conclusions and caveats: According to a subsequent analysis, TCR clusters from the first cohort were inclined to appear together in the 100 to 150 validation repertoires. A few chains tied to CMV proved CMV antigen-specific in vitro. Overall, roughly 150 TCR beta chains were annotated as cytomegalovirus-associated.

V is TRBV18 and J is TRBJ2-2; 7 nucleotides align to TRBD1. The receptor was isolated from a human donor in good health. The sample was PBMCs. The CDR3 here is CASSGTANTGELFF. Written as DNA, the CDR3 is TGTGCCAGCTCCGGGACAGCGAACACCGGGGAGCTGTTTTTT. Full variable domain (missing parts from reference TRBV18 and TRBJ2-2): NAGVMQNPRHLVRRRGQEARLRCSPMKGHSHVYWYRQLPEEGLKFMVYLQKENIIDESGMPKERFSAEFPKEGPSILRIQQVVRGDSAAYFCASSGTANTGELFFGEGSRLTVL.